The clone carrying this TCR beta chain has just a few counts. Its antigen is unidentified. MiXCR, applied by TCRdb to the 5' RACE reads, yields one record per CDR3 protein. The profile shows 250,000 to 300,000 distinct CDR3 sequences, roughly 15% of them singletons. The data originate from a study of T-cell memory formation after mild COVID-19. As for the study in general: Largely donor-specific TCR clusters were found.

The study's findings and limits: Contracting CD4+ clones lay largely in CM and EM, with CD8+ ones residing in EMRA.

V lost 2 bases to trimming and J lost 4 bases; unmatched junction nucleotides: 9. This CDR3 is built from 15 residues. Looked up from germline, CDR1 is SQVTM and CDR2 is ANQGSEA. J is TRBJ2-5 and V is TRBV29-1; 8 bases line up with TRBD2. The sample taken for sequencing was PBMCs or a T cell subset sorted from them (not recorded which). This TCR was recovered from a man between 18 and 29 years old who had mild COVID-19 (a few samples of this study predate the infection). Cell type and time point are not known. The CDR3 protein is CSVELGRGGGETQYF. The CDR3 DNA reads TGCAGCGTTGAATTGGGTCGGGGGGGCGGAGAGACCCAGTACTTC.